This TCR beta chain was captured by sequencing in a study of T-cell reconstitution after alpha-beta-depleted transplantation in children. Overall study findings and caveats: T-cell numbers and diversity, one year after transplant, stemmed largely from T cells that were newly produced. As was reported, about two months after transplant, alpha-beta T cells came from several hundred expanded graft clones. Recipient T cells and thymic progenitors that survived gave rise to the high TCRbeta diversity observed at day 60 in some patients.

TCRbeta library construction was performed incorporating unique molecular identifiers. From the PCR reads, TCRdb called clonotypes with MiXCR, one entry per CDR3 protein. The table has 200,000 to 250,000 distinct CDR3 sequences, roughly 25% seen once. As regards this clonotype: Its antigen is not identified.

This CDR3 is 13 amino acids long. V was trimmed by 0 bases and J by 6 bases, leaving 10 bases between them. Germline values: CDR1 SGDLS, CDR2 YYNGEE. V is TRBV9 and J is TRBJ2-7; the D call may be TRBD1 or TRBD2 (5 bases each). The sample here was PBMCs, taken before TCRalphabeta/CD19-depleted stem cell transplant. This receptor was identified in a girl aged 2 to 9 with Fanconi anemia, due to receive a stem cell transplant. CDR3 loop: CASSVAGTGEQYF. CDR3 DNA sequence: TGTGCCAGCAGCGTAGCTGGGACCGGCGAGCAGTACTTC.